This record concerns one TCR beta chain sequence. This sample is part of a study of blood T cell repertoires in COVID-19. Study context: Sources were T cells, B-cell-depleted T cells, or PBMCs; the material itself was cDNA or gDNA.

Some clones are missing from TCRdb's copy, which holds only in-frame ones; the method was immunoSEQ multiplex PCR. The data contain 200,000 or so clones, under 85% of them seen just once; the ten biggest clones take up around a sixth. CDR1 is MDHEN, CDR2 SYDVKM, per germline. This CDR3 region has 11 residues. The V end was cut by 4 bases, the J end by 6 bases, with 4 bases between. This TCR was sampled from a man aged 55 to 69 with active or convalescent COVID-19. The chain has TRBV28 and TRBJ2-4; unclear D gene. The sequenced sample was peripheral blood. DNA of the CDR3: TGTGCCAGCAGTTCAGGAAACATTCAGTACTTC. Translation gives CASSSGNIQYF. The full variable domain, with the rest looked up from reference TRBV28 and TRBJ2-4, is DVKVTQSSRYLVKRTGEKVFLECVQDMDHENMFWYRQDPGLGLRLIYFSYDVKMKEKGDIPEGYSVSREKKERFSLILESASTNQTSMYLCASSSGNIQYFGAGTRLSVL.